This T cell receptor beta chain was sequenced in a study of OX40 agonist ivuxolimab in advanced cancers. Findings of the study overall: Part of the nonresponder group also had normalized T-cell clonal expansion that was low.

Remarks on this clone: What it binds is not known.

Looked up from germline, CDR1 is KGHSH and CDR2 is LQKENI. Trimming took 3 bases from V and 2 from J, leaving 16 bases between them. The CDR3 covers 16 residues. Produced via immunoSEQ multiplex PCR; TCRdb's table is partial and in-frame only. The sample lists 65,000 to 90,000 clones, just over 85% occurring once. This clonotype originated in an adult with an advanced solid tumor such as melanoma, head and neck, liver or kidney cancer. This chain joins TRBV18 and TRBJ1-1, with D possibly being TRBD1 (5 bases). The sample was CD4+ or CD8+ T cells sorted from blood, taken in a trial of the OX40 agonist ivuxolimab. The CDR3 reads CASSPPGSAGNTEAFF. For the CDR3, the DNA is TGTGCCAGCTCACCCCCAGGGTCCGCCGGAAACACTGAAGCTTTCTTT.